This TCR beta chain is from a study of blood T cell repertoires in COVID-19. Looking at the study overall: Acute and convalescent COVID-19 samples came from the United States, Italy and Spain. Nucleic acid was either cDNA or gDNA, and it came from T cells, B-cell-depleted T cells, or PBMCs.

Per the original data handling: Scientists estimated how many nucleated cells there were by amplifying reference gene primers. Libraries were prepared by immunoSEQ multiplex PCR; TCRdb keeps only in-frame clonotypes and omits some of them. V, J and clone size derive from that table, while D and trimming were established from the DNA sequence. The sample consists of under 250,000 clones, approximately 85% of them appearing once. V trimming: 2 bases; J trimming: 4 bases; junction bases outside the gene matches: 1. The CDR3 spans 13 residues. Germline loops: CDR1 KGHSH, CDR2 LQKENI. Seattle patients were enrolled while actively infected and followed longitudinally.

The chain carries TRBV18 and TRBJ1-1; TRBD1 aligns across 7 bases. This TCR was sampled from a woman in her seventies with COVID-19, enrolled during active disease. The sample taken for sequencing was peripheral blood. The CDR3 loop is CASSPTGVTEAFF. In DNA form, the CDR3 reads TGTGCCAGCTCACCAACAGGGGTCACTGAAGCTTTCTTT.